A selection of T cell receptor beta chains follows, all from one sample in a study of sequential checkpoint blockade in melanoma. TCRdb's copy holds only in-frame clones and misses some; the assay was immunoSEQ multiplex PCR. The table has about 26,000 clones, roughly 73% seen once. This sample comprised CD8+ T cells sorted from blood (inferred from file names), obtained from a patient given nivolumab and ipilimumab in sequence. The receptors originated from a human donor with melanoma. CDR3s include the opening cysteine and the closing phenylalanine or tryptophan. The order of the fields is J gene, clone size, D gene, V gene, CDR3 protein, CDR3 DNA. A D gene is named only where the DNA matches it firmly. Some rows mark clone size as missing; the rest say once, few, many or name a class of expanded clone.

TRBJ2-7 | - | TRBD1 | TRBV2 | CASSEWTGENYEQYF | TGTGCCAGCAGTGAATGGACAGGGGAGAACTACGAGCAGTACTTC
TRBJ2-2 | - | - | TRBV11-3 | CASSPRPGGNTGELFF | TGTGCCAGCAGCCCCCGACCCGGGGGGAACACCGGGGAGCTGTTTTTT
TRBJ2-7 | once | TRBD2 | TRBV27 | CASSPGGGHEQYF | TGTGCCAGCAGTCCCGGGGGGGGCCACGAGCAGTACTTC
TRBJ2-1 | - | TRBD2 | TRBV9 | CASSATSGGYNEQFF | TGTGCCAGCAGCGCTACAAGCGGGGGGTACAATGAGCAGTTCTTC
TRBJ2-7 | - | TRBD1 | TRBV9 | CASSVGTGGEQYF | TGTGCCAGCAGCGTGGGGACAGGGGGCGAGCAGTACTTC
TRBJ1-5 | medium-sized | - | TRBV7-9 | CASSLAPSEPQHF | TGTGCCAGCAGCTTAGCCCCCTCGGAGCCCCAGCATTTT
TRBJ2-3 | - | TRBD1 | TRBV27 | CASRRDRGTDTQYF | TGTGCCAGCAGAAGGGACAGGGGCACAGATACGCAGTATTTT
TRBJ1-5 | once | - | TRBV6-5 | CASSPPGGGGQPQHF | TGTGCCAGCAGCCCCCCCGGGGGCGGGGGTCAGCCCCAGCATTTT
TRBJ1-6 | - | - | TRBV9 | CASSVGANSPLHF | TGTGCCAGCAGCGTAGGAGCGAATTCACCCCTCCACTTT
TRBJ2-7 | - | TRBD2 | TRBV28 | CASSRTSGRRYEQYF | TGTGCCAGCAGCCGGACTAGCGGGAGAAGATACGAGCAGTACTTC
TRBJ1-1 | - | - | TRBV19 | CASSTGSGTEAFF | TGTGCCAGTAGTACAGGGTCTGGCACTGAAGCTTTCTTT
TRBJ2-7 | - | TRBD1 | TRBV11-2 | CASSLGQGVPYEQYF | TGTGCCAGCAGCTTAGGCCAGGGGGTGCCCTACGAGCAGTACTTC
TRBJ1-1 | - | - | TRBV7-8 | CASSATGNTEAFF | TGTGCCAGCAGCGCGACAGGGAACACTGAAGCTTTCTTT
TRBJ2-7 | - | - | TRBV7-9 | CASSTWTVPYEQYF | TGTGCCAGCAGCACTTGGACAGTCCCCTACGAGCAGTACTTC
TRBJ1-1 | few | - | TRBV7-8 | CASTVARGAGTEAFF | TGTGCCAGCACCGTTGCTCGGGGTGCCGGCACTGAAGCTTTCTTT
TRBJ2-4 | - | TRBD1 | TRBV4-2 | CASSQVETGVAKNIQYF | TGTGCCAGCAGCCAAGTGGAGACAGGGGTAGCCAAAAACATTCAGTACTTC